This TCR beta chain was identified during a study of cytotoxic CD8 clonotypes in ibrutinib-treated CLL. Overall study: For this cohort, patients were roughly 10 relapsed/refractory and over 14 treatment-naive, while fewer than 18 were IGHV unmutated. Once treatment had gone on for a median of 12 months, range 6 to 36, response samples were drawn.

TCRdb's table, derived via immunoSEQ multiplex PCR, lists solely in-frame clones and lacks some. The data hold under 45,000 clones, with 65% to 70% observed a single time. The CDR3 is 14 amino acids. The V end was cut by 0 bases, the J end by 5 bases, with 11 bases between. There are a few counts of this clone. The sequenced sample was PBMCs, obtained at disease progression, from a patient treated with ibrutinib. The chain employs TRBV5-7 and TRBJ1-2; TRBD1 might be the D (6 bases). TRBV5-7 is given ORF status, its function remaining uncertain. The sequence derives from a human donor with chronic lymphocytic leukemia. CDR3 sequence: CASSLAKGVYGYTF. In DNA form, the CDR3 reads TGTGCCAGCAGCTTGGCCAAGGGGGTGTATGGCTACACCTTC.